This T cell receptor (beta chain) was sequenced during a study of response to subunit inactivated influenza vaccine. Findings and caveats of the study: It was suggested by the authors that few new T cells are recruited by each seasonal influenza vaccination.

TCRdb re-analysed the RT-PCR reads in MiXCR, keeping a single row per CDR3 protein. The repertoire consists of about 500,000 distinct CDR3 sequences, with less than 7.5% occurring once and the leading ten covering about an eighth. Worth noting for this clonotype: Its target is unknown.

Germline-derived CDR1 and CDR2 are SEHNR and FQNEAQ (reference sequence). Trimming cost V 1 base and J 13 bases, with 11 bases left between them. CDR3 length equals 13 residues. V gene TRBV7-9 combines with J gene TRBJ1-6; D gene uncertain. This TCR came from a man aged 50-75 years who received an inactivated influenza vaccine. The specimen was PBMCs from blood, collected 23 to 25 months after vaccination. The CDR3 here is CASSLGSGMPLHF. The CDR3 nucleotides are TGTGCCAGCAGCTTAGGGTCCGGAATGCCCCTCCACTTT. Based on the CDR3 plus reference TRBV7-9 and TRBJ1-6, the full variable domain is DTGVSQNPRHKITKRGQNVTFRCDPISEHNRLYWYRQTLGQGPEFLTYFQNEAQLEKSRLLSDRFSAERPKGSFSTLEIQRTEQGDSAMYLCASSLGSGMPLHFGNGTRLTVT.